Given below is one T cell receptor (beta chain) in context. Original processing notes: Reference gene primer amplification gave nucleated cell count estimates. Profiled with immunoSEQ multiplex PCR; TCRdb holds only in-frame clones, not every one. The V and J calls and the clone size are those of that table, but D and trimming were determined from the DNA. The profile shows 160,000 or so clones, about 80% of them singletons. The data were taken from a study of blood T cell repertoires in COVID-19. Study context: Collection of acute and convalescent COVID-19 samples took place in the United States, Italy and Spain. T cells, B-cell-depleted T cells, or PBMCs supplied cDNA or gDNA.

Sequencing input: peripheral blood. The sequence was obtained from a human donor in a cohort sampled during active COVID-19.

The CDR3 here is CASSYQGQGEKLFF. The CDR3 nucleotides read TGTGCCAGCAGTTACCAGGGGCAGGGTGAAAAACTGTTTTTT. This sequence joins TRBV6-5 and TRBJ1-4, with D possibly being TRBD1 (6 bases). This CDR3 spans 14 amino acids. CDR1 and CDR2 (germline): MNHEY, SVGAGI. Trimming removed 2 bases at V and 7 bases at J, with 11 bases between.